This paragraph covers one T cell receptor (beta chain) sequence. Its matching antigen is unknown. The data derive from a study of shared clonotypes between healthy human individuals. The study, taken as a whole, reports: Investigators expected sequencing depth to affect clonotype sharing among donors. Researchers sampled only blood; tissue repertoires likely differ. Some naive CD4 clonotypes, roughly 4.7%, turned up in common across a few donors.

TCRdb's table, derived via immunoSEQ multiplex PCR, lists solely in-frame clones and lacks some. Among around 700,000 clones listed, around 78% were seen once. Germline V gene data show CDR1 as DFQATT and CDR2 as SNEGSKA (reference sequence). The CDR3 runs 11 residues. V lost 5 bases and J lost 14; bases outside the gene matches: 10. Sequencing was done on a sample of memory CD4+ T cells sorted from blood. The subset was: CD45RA-negative fraction. The sequence came from a woman aged 25 to 39 in good health. V and J are TRBV20-1 and TRBJ2-3; the match to TRBD2 covers 7 bases. The CDR3 sequence: CSAPTSTTRYF. The DNA of the CDR3 is TGCAGTGCTCCGACTAGCACGACCCGGTATTTT.